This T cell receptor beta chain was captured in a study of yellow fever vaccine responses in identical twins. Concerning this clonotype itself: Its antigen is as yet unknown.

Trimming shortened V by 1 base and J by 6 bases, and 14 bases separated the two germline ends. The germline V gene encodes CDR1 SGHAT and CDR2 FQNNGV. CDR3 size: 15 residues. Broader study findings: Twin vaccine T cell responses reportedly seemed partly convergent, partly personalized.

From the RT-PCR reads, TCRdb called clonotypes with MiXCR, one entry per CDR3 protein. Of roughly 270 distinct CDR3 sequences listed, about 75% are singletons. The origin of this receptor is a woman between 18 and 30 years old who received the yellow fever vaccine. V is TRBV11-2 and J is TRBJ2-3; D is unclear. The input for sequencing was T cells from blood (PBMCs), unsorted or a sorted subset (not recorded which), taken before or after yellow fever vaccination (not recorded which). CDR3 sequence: CASSLGPPLSDTQYF. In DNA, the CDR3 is TGTGCCAGCAGCTTAGGACCCCCGCTGTCTGATACGCAGTATTTT.